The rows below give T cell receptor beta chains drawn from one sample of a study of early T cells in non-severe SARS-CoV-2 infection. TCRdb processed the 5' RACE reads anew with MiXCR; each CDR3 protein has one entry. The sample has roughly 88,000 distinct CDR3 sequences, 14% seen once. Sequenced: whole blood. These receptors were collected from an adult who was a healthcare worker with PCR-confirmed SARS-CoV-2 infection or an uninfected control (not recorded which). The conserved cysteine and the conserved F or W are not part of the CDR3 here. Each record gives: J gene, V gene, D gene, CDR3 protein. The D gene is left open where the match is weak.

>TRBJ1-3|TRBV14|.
ASSLAGVSGNTIY
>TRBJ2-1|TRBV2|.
ASRGDSYEQF
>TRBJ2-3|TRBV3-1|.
ASSQGGIDTQY
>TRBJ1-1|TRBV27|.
ASSLAGGGWTEAF
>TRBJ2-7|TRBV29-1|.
SVESQDSYEQY
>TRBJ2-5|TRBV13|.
ASSPATGIQETQY
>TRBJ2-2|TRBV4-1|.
ASSQTGLSNTGELF
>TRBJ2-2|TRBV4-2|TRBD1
ASSQEGTGGRTGKLF
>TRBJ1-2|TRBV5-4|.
ASSLGQGLNYGYT
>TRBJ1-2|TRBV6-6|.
ASSSVLTFGYGYT
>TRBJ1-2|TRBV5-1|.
ASSLDPAANYGYT
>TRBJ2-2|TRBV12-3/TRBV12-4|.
ASSFLFTGELF
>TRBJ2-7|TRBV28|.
ASRSQGGSSYEQY
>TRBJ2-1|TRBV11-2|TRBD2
ASSHWIAGEQF
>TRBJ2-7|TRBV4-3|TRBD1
ASSLLGTDFYEQY
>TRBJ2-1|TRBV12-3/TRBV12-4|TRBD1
ASLGQAYNEQF
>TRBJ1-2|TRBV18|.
ASSPRTASEEHGYT
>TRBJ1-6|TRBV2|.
ASRERNRNSPLH
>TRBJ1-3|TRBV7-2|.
ASSLETEGNTIY
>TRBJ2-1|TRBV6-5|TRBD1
ASRSTGGDNEQF
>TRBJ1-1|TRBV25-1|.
ASSYTAEAF
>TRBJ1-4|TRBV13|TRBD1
ASRQGGADEKLF
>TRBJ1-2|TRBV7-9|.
ASSLGGASYGYT
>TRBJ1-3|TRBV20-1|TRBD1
SANPQLTGSNTIY
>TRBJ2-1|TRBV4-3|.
ASSQARGDNEQF
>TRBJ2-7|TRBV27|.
ASSPSAGTNEQY
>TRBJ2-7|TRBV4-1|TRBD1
ASSVDRGYEQY
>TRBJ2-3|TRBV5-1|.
ASSLGGAGATDTQY
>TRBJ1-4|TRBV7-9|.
ASSLEGFNNEKLF
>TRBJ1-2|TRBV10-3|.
AIFPGQGGYT
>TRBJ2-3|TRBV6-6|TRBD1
ASRPYVIRGQGTDTQY
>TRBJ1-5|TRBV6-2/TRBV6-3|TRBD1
ASSTPDRGRAQPQH
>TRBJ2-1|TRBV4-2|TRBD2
ASSQDAAGGDNEQF
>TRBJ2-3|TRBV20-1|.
SARSAGDTQY
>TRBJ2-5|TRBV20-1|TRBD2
SAPTSGAFETQY
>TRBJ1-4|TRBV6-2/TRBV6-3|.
ASSYSGGARRF
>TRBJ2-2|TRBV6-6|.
ASSHHPRSSNTGELF
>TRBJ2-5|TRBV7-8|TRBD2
ASRSETSVAGETQY
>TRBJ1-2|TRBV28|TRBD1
ASSQTGNGYT